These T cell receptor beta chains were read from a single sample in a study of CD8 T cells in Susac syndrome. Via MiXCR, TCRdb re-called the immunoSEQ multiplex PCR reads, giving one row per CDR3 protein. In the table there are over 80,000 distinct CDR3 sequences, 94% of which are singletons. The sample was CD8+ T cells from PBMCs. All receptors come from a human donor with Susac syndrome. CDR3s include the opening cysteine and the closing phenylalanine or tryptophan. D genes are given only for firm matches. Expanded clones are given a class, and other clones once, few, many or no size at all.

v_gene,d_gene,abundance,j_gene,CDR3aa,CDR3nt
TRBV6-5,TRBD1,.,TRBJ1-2,CASSPRQGTWYGYTF,TGTGCCAGCAGTCCACGACAGGGGACTTGGTATGGCTACACCTTC
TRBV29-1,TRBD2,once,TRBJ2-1,CSVATSGSAGGGAEQFF,TGCAGCGTTGCAACTAGCGGGAGCGCAGGCGGCGGCGCCGAGCAGTTCTTC
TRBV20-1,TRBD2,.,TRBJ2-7,CSARSLSGNYEQYF,TGCAGTGCTAGGTCCCTTAGCGGGAACTACGAGCAGTACTTC
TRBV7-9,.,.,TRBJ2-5,CASSLSGVKETQYF,TGTGCCAGCAGCTTAAGTGGGGTTAAAGAGACCCAGTACTTC
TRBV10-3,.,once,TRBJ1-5,CAISESDSPDNQPQHF,TGTGCCATCAGTGAGTCGGACAGTCCCGATAATCAGCCCCAGCATTTT
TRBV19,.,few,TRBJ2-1,CASSMERLGEQFF,TGTGCCAGTAGTATGGAAAGGTTAGGGGAGCAGTTCTTC
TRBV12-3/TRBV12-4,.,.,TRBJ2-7,CASTEGWGIGEQYF,TGTGCCAGCACCGAGGGGTGGGGCATCGGCGAGCAGTACTTC
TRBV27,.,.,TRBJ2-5,CASSGGETQYF,TGTGCCAGCAGCGGTGGGGAGACCCAGTACTTC
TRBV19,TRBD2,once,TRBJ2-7,CASSQTSGVPPGEQYF,TGTGCCAGTAGCCAGACTAGCGGGGTCCCTCCGGGGGAGCAGTACTTC
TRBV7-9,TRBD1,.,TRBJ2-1,CASSPGTGAYNEQFF,TGTGCCAGCAGCCCCGGGACAGGGGCCTACAATGAGCAGTTCTTC
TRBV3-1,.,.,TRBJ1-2,CASSQDARDSLRYYGYTF,TGTGCCAGCAGCCAAGATGCTCGCGATTCGTTAAGATACTATGGCTACACCTTC
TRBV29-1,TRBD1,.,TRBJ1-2,CSVGGTAIYGYTF,TGCAGCGTTGGTGGGACAGCGATCTATGGCTACACCTTC
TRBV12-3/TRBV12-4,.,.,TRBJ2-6,CASSPGASGANVLTF,TGTGCCAGCAGCCCGGGGGCCTCTGGGGCCAACGTCCTGACTTTC
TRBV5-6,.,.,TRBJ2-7,CASSLAGEVQYF,TGTGCCAGCAGCCTGGCCGGTGAGGTGCAGTACTTC
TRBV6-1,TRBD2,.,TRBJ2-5,CASNSGGPSIFQETQYF,TGTGCCAGCAATAGCGGGGGACCGTCGATTTTTCAAGAGACCCAGTACTTC
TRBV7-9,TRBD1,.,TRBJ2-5,CASSSPDRGLQETQYF,TGTGCCAGCAGCTCCCCTGACAGGGGGCTCCAAGAGACCCAGTACTTC
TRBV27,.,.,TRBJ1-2,CASREGGHGYTF,TGTGCCAGCCGAGAGGGGGGGCATGGCTACACCTTC
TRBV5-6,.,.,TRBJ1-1,CASSLSVSEAFF,TGTGCCAGCAGCTTGTCGGTCTCTGAAGCTTTCTTT
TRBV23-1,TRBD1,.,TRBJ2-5,CASSQSATGAASQETQYF,TGCGCCAGCAGTCAATCCGCGACAGGGGCCGCCTCCCAAGAGACCCAGTACTTC
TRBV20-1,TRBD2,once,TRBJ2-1,CSAEMIRTSGSLVSNEQFF,TGCAGTGCTGAGATGATACGGACTAGCGGGAGCCTTGTGAGTAATGAGCAGTTCTTC